The rows below give T cell receptor beta chains drawn from one sample of a study of blood T cell repertoires in COVID-19. Repertoires were generated with immunoSEQ multiplex PCR, while TCRdb's copy carries only in-frame clones and drops some. This table has some 210,000 clones, around 84% appearing once. The sample comprised peripheral blood. Every receptor here comes from a human donor in a cohort sampled during active COVID-19. The conserved cysteine and the conserved F or W are not part of the CDR3 here. The D gene is left open where the match is weak. For some rows the clone size is stated as once, few or many, or as a class when expanded; others skip it.

15,TRBV19,TRBD2,TRBJ2-7,few,ASRKTSLAGDRHEQY
14,TRBV7-9,-,TRBJ2-6,-,ASSPENRGWANVLT
13,TRBV6-5,-,TRBJ1-4,-,ASSYSRPSGEKLF
12,TRBV28,-,TRBJ2-3,-,ASSLQGLGDTQY
11,TRBV5-1,-,TRBJ1-2,-,ASSLKEAGDYT
12,TRBV18,-,TRBJ2-5,-,ASSPGAGLETQY
14,TRBV9,TRBD2,TRBJ2-2,-,ASSVASGINTGELF
12,TRBV15,-,TRBJ1-1,once,ATSREQGWTEAF
14,TRBV7-2,TRBD2,TRBJ2-1,once,ASSLASGRRYNEQF
12,TRBV14,-,TRBJ2-2,-,ASSQARATGELF
18,TRBV27,-,TRBJ2-3,-,ASSLIGQGGLFVGTDTQY
11,TRBV5-1,-,TRBJ1-1,-,ASSAQGNTEAF
12,TRBV6-5,TRBD1,TRBJ1-1,-,ASSPPGQGVEAF
11,TRBV6-2/TRBV6-3,-,TRBJ2-7,-,ASSHRAPYEQY
13,TRBV7-2,-,TRBJ1-3,-,ASSPLARVGNTIY
12,TRBV5-4,TRBD1,TRBJ1-1,-,ASSLQGLETEAF
12,TRBV18,TRBD1,TRBJ1-2,many,ASSPGQGGYGYT
10,TRBV12-3/TRBV12-4,-,TRBJ1-6,-,ASSLRGSPLH
12,TRBV19,-,TRBJ1-2,-,ASSRPKEGDGYT
9,TRBV6-5,-,TRBJ2-2,-,ASSRAGELF
12,TRBV5-1,TRBD1,TRBJ1-5,-,ASSLGGGDQPQH
16,TRBV7-6,TRBD2,TRBJ2-4,few,ASSPQRGTSGSSYIQY
12,TRBV19,-,TRBJ2-2,-,ASSIFGGTGELF
14,TRBV30,TRBD2,TRBJ2-3,-,AWINSGLAGRNTQY
12,TRBV3-1/TRBV3-2,TRBD1,TRBJ2-5,-,ASSLDRALTTQY
11,TRBV27,-,TRBJ2-2,few,ASSALASGELF
11,TRBV12-3/TRBV12-4,TRBD1,TRBJ1-2,-,ASRKQGTYGYT
11,TRBV7-2,TRBD1,TRBJ2-1,-,ASSIDRVAEQF
12,TRBV19,-,TRBJ1-1,-,ASSIGRENTEAF
11,TRBV9,TRBD2,TRBJ2-7,-,ASSAGLADEQY
15,TRBV3-1/TRBV3-2,TRBD1,TRBJ1-6,-,ASSQAQGATDNSPLH
13,TRBV5-1,-,TRBJ2-2,-,ASSLRLGDTGELF
14,TRBV7-2,-,TRBJ2-1,-,ASSPYPGHPGNEQF
11,TRBV9,-,TRBJ2-2,once,ASSVDLTGELF
9,TRBV29-1,-,TRBJ2-5,-,SPQIAETQY
13,TRBV19,TRBD2,TRBJ2-7,-,ASSIPTSGSYEQY
14,TRBV4-1,-,TRBJ1-2,-,ASSQGPPGSNYGYT
13,TRBV5-1,TRBD2,TRBJ2-1,-,ASSIAGGSYNEQF
15,TRBV19,TRBD2,TRBJ2-3,-,ASSTGGSRLYTDTQY
10,TRBV18,TRBD1,TRBJ1-2,-,ASSKGQHGYT
14,TRBV5-1,-,TRBJ1-6,-,ASSLGAASYNSPLH
12,TRBV28,-,TRBJ1-5,-,ASTPTRVNQPQH
12,TRBV2,-,TRBJ1-5,-,ASKNREGGQPQH
11,TRBV12-3/TRBV12-4,-,TRBJ1-1,-,ASSFERRTEAF
12,TRBV28,TRBD1,TRBJ1-4,-,ASSRQGVREKLF
14,TRBV6-1,TRBD1,TRBJ1-3,-,ASSVSTGGSGNTIY
14,TRBV7-2,-,TRBJ2-1,once,ASSLTRPSSYNEQF
13,TRBV5-4,-,TRBJ2-2,-,ASSLGAPQTGELF
11,TRBV6-6,-,TRBJ1-1,-,ASSYESGLEAF
13,TRBV9,-,TRBJ1-3,-,ASSAQGFLGNTIY
16,TRBV4-1,-,TRBJ1-4,-,ASSQDWAGRVTNEKLF
13,TRBV27,TRBD2,TRBJ2-7,-,ASRRSSGRAYEQY
15,TRBV7-2,-,TRBJ2-7,-,ASSLGTNLGGSYEQY
14,TRBV28,TRBD2,TRBJ2-5,-,ASSRGLAGLQETQY
11,TRBV11-2,-,TRBJ1-2,many,ASNRGRVPGYT
11,TRBV20-1,-,TRBJ1-4,-,SASPGANEKLF
14,TRBV9,TRBD2,TRBJ2-7,-,ASSRTVLAGSHEQY
12,TRBV9,TRBD2,TRBJ2-7,-,ASSAGTSGYEQY
13,TRBV6-5,-,TRBJ2-1,-,ASSRRATVVNEQF